A selection of T cell receptor beta chains follows, all from one sample in a study of blood T cell repertoires in COVID-19. Libraries were prepared by immunoSEQ multiplex PCR; TCRdb keeps only in-frame clonotypes and omits some of them. The table has 310,000 or so clones, 88% seen once; the top ten hold around 11%. Sequencing input: peripheral blood. The receptors were gathered from a woman in her 30s with COVID-19, enrolled during active disease. CDR3s include the opening cysteine and the closing phenylalanine or tryptophan. A D gene is named only where the DNA matches it firmly. Clone size appears in some rows only: once, few, many, or a class for an expanded clone.

j_call: TRBJ2-7
d_call: NA
clone_size: NA
v_call: TRBV4-1
cdr3_nt: TGCGCCAGCAGCCAAGATTGGACTTACGAGCAGTACTTC
cdr3_aa: CASSQDWTYEQYF

j_call: TRBJ2-1
d_call: NA
clone_size: NA
v_call: TRBV30
cdr3_nt: TGTGCCTGGAGGGGCGCAGGGGAAAATGAGCAGTTCTTC
cdr3_aa: CAWRGAGENEQFF

j_call: TRBJ1-2
d_call: NA
clone_size: NA
v_call: TRBV6-4
cdr3_nt: TGTGCCAGCAGTGACTCAACAGGGCCCATTTGGTTC
cdr3_aa: CASSDSTGPIWF

j_call: TRBJ2-1
d_call: TRBD1
clone_size: NA
v_call: TRBV9
cdr3_nt: TGTGCCAGCAGCGTGGACAGGGGGCCGTCTTATGAGCAGTTCTTC
cdr3_aa: CASSVDRGPSYEQFF

j_call: TRBJ2-7
d_call: TRBD1
clone_size: NA
v_call: TRBV28
cdr3_nt: TGTGCCAGCAGCTCGGGACAGGGAAGGGGTCTCTACGAGCAGTACTTC
cdr3_aa: CASSSGQGRGLYEQYF

j_call: TRBJ2-3
d_call: TRBD2
clone_size: NA
v_call: TRBV10-1
cdr3_nt: TGCGCCAGCAGTGGTACCGGGACTAGCGGTCGAGGAGATACGCAGTATTTT
cdr3_aa: CASSGTGTSGRGDTQYF

j_call: TRBJ2-1
d_call: NA
clone_size: NA
v_call: TRBV29-1
cdr3_nt: TGCACCACCCTCGGAGATGAGCAGTTCTTC
cdr3_aa: CTTLGDEQFF

j_call: TRBJ1-2
d_call: NA
clone_size: few
v_call: TRBV18
cdr3_nt: TGTGCCAGCTCACCGCCTTCAGCGGGGGCCCGCGGCTACACCTTC
cdr3_aa: CASSPPSAGARGYTF

j_call: TRBJ2-5
d_call: TRBD1
clone_size: once
v_call: TRBV24-1
cdr3_nt: TGTGCCACCAGTGATTTTCGGACAGGGCAACAAGAGACCCAGTACTTC
cdr3_aa: CATSDFRTGQQETQYF

j_call: TRBJ1-4
d_call: NA
clone_size: NA
v_call: TRBV6-5
cdr3_nt: TGTGCCAGCAGGGGGGACTCTCCTCGGGAAGAAAAACTGTTTTTT
cdr3_aa: CASRGDSPREEKLFF

j_call: TRBJ2-3
d_call: TRBD2
clone_size: NA
v_call: TRBV9
cdr3_nt: TGTGCCAGCAGCCCCACTAGCGGACTTAGCACAGATACGCAGTATTTT
cdr3_aa: CASSPTSGLSTDTQYF

j_call: TRBJ2-5
d_call: TRBD1
clone_size: NA
v_call: TRBV25-1
cdr3_nt: TGTGCCAGCAGTAGGAGGACAGGGCCGAACGGAGAGACCCAGTACTTC
cdr3_aa: CASSRRTGPNGETQYF

j_call: TRBJ2-5
d_call: NA
clone_size: NA
v_call: TRBV29-1
cdr3_nt: TGCAGCGTCGCGCGCGAGACCCAGTACTTC
cdr3_aa: CSVARETQYF

j_call: TRBJ2-5
d_call: TRBD2
clone_size: NA
v_call: TRBV15
cdr3_nt: TGTGCCACCAGCAGAGAACTAGCGGGAGGGCAGATCGCAGAGACCCAGTACTTC
cdr3_aa: CATSRELAGGQIAETQYF

j_call: TRBJ1-3
d_call: TRBD1
clone_size: NA
v_call: TRBV18
cdr3_nt: TGTGCCAGCTCCACCGGACAGGGGTCTGGAAACACCATATATTTT
cdr3_aa: CASSTGQGSGNTIYF

j_call: TRBJ2-7
d_call: NA
clone_size: once
v_call: TRBV6-5
cdr3_nt: TGTGCCAGCAGTCGGAGACCCCTGTACGAGCAGTACTTC
cdr3_aa: CASSRRPLYEQYF

j_call: TRBJ2-1
d_call: TRBD1
clone_size: once
v_call: TRBV24-1
cdr3_nt: TGTGCCACCAGTGATTTGGGACAGGAATACAATGAGCAGTTCTTC
cdr3_aa: CATSDLGQEYNEQFF

j_call: TRBJ2-5
d_call: NA
clone_size: NA
v_call: TRBV25-1
cdr3_nt: TGTGCCAGCAGTGGGCGGGGTTCTTTTCAGGAGACCCAGTACTTC
cdr3_aa: CASSGRGSFQETQYF

j_call: TRBJ2-2
d_call: NA
clone_size: NA
v_call: TRBV11-2
cdr3_nt: TGTGCCAGCAGCAAAGCAGGTTCGGGGGAGCTGTTTTTT
cdr3_aa: CASSKAGSGELFF

j_call: TRBJ1-4
d_call: TRBD1
clone_size: NA
v_call: TRBV2
cdr3_nt: TGTGCCAGCGGGAAAACAGGGGTTAATGAAAAACTGTTTTTT
cdr3_aa: CASGKTGVNEKLFF

j_call: TRBJ1-5
d_call: TRBD1
clone_size: NA
v_call: TRBV19
cdr3_nt: TGTGCCAGTAGTATTATTATAGGACAGGGGGCTCAGCCCCAGCATTTT
cdr3_aa: CASSIIIGQGAQPQHF

j_call: TRBJ2-3
d_call: TRBD2
clone_size: NA
v_call: TRBV27
cdr3_nt: TGTGCCAGCAGTTTGTCTAGCGGGATCACAGATACGCAGTATTTT
cdr3_aa: CASSLSSGITDTQYF

j_call: TRBJ2-2
d_call: NA
clone_size: NA
v_call: TRBV11-2
cdr3_nt: TGTGCCAGCAGCTTTTCCGGGAGTGGGGAGCTGTTTTTT
cdr3_aa: CASSFSGSGELFF

j_call: TRBJ2-1
d_call: NA
clone_size: NA
v_call: TRBV11-2
cdr3_nt: TGTGCCAGCAGCTCCATTACAGGGGAGGCTGAGCAGTTCTTC
cdr3_aa: CASSSITGEAEQFF

j_call: TRBJ1-1
d_call: NA
clone_size: NA
v_call: TRBV21-1
cdr3_nt: TGTGCCAGCAGCAACCCCCCGAGAAAGAACACTGAAGCTTTCTTT
cdr3_aa: CASSNPPRKNTEAFF

j_call: TRBJ2-7
d_call: NA
clone_size: NA
v_call: TRBV11-2
cdr3_nt: TGTGCCAGCAGCCCCCCAGGGGCCAGCTCCTACGAGCAGTACTTC
cdr3_aa: CASSPPGASSYEQYF

j_call: TRBJ2-1
d_call: NA
clone_size: NA
v_call: TRBV29-1
cdr3_nt: TGCAGCTTCAGGGGAAGGGGCCCCTACAATGAGCAGTTCTTC
cdr3_aa: CSFRGRGPYNEQFF

j_call: TRBJ1-2
d_call: NA
clone_size: NA
v_call: TRBV2
cdr3_nt: TGTGCCAGCACCGAGGTAACAGGGAATGGCTACACCTTC
cdr3_aa: CASTEVTGNGYTF

j_call: TRBJ1-5
d_call: NA
clone_size: NA
v_call: TRBV7-9
cdr3_nt: TGTGCCAGCAGCTTAGTCGCCCAGGGAGGGACCCGTAATCAGCCCCAGCATTTT
cdr3_aa: CASSLVAQGGTRNQPQHF

j_call: TRBJ1-2
d_call: NA
clone_size: NA
v_call: TRBV7-8
cdr3_nt: TGTGCCAGCAGTCCCAGTCAGGCCGGTGGCTACACCTTC
cdr3_aa: CASSPSQAGGYTF

j_call: TRBJ2-3
d_call: NA
clone_size: NA
v_call: TRBV7-8
cdr3_nt: TGTGCCAGCAGCTTCCTGACAGCTATGGCCACAGATACGCAGTATTTT
cdr3_aa: CASSFLTAMATDTQYF

j_call: TRBJ1-3
d_call: NA
clone_size: once
v_call: TRBV9
cdr3_nt: TGTGCCAGCGGCTCCGGGGGGTCTGGAAACACCATATATTTT
cdr3_aa: CASGSGGSGNTIYF